The rows below give T cell receptor beta chains drawn from one sample of a study of blood T cells in healthy people across ages. TCRdb re-analysed the 5' RACE reads in MiXCR, keeping a single row per CDR3 protein. The sample carries more than 1.4 million distinct CDR3 sequences, around 39% recorded once. Sequenced material: blood. The receptors come from a woman aged 18-29 years in good health. Each CDR3 is given with its conserved first and last residue. The D gene is left open where the match is weak. Clone size is shown for a subset of rows, as once, few, many or a class of expanded clone.

J gene | clone size | D gene | V gene | CDR3 DNA | CDR3 protein
TRBJ2-6 | few | - | TRBV20-1 | TGCAGTGCTAGATTCCAGGGTGGCTCTGGGGCCAACGTCCTGACTTTC | CSARFQGGSGANVLTF
TRBJ2-7 | - | - | TRBV5-1 | TGCGCCAGCAGCCCGGAAGGTATGGCAGAGCAGTACTTC | CASSPEGMAEQYF
TRBJ1-2 | - | - | TRBV6-5 | TGTGCCAGCAGTAACAACCAGGGCTACACCTTC | CASSNNQGYTF
TRBJ2-7 | - | - | TRBV11-2 | TGTGCCAGCAGCTTAGTGGCTAGCGTAGAGCAGTACTTC | CASSLVASVEQYF
TRBJ2-7 | many | TRBD1 | TRBV27 | TGTGCCAGCCTAGGACAGGGAGGCTACGAGCAGTACTTC | CASLGQGGYEQYF
TRBJ1-5 | - | TRBD1 | TRBV10-3 | TGTGCCGCTGCGGGACAGCGAAACAATCAGCCCCAGCATTTT | CAAAGQRNNQPQHF
TRBJ2-2 | - | TRBD2 | TRBV7-9 | TGTGCCAGCAGCCGAACCGCGCTTCCACTAGCGGGAGTCACCGGGGAGCTGTTTTTT | CASSRTALPLAGVTGELFF
TRBJ2-2 | - | TRBD2 | TRBV12-3/TRBV12-4 | TGTGCCAGCAGTCGACTAGCGGTAGACACCGGGGAGCTGTTTTTT | CASSRLAVDTGELFF
TRBJ2-5 | once | TRBD1 | TRBV30 | TGTGCCTGTGATATCCAGGGGGTTAGTGAGACCCAGTACTTC | CACDIQGVSETQYF
TRBJ2-5 | - | TRBD2 | TRBV6-4 | TGTGCCAGCAGTGCCGGGACTAGCGGCTACAATGAGCAGAACTTC | CASSAGTSGYNEQNF
TRBJ1-1 | few | - | TRBV27 | TGTGCCAGCAGTTCACCCCCGGGGGGCGGAAGAACTGAAGCTTTCTTT | CASSSPPGGGRTEAFF
TRBJ2-5 | - | TRBD2 | TRBV3-1 | TGTGCCAGCAGCCAAGTGGGACTAGCGGGGGGCCCCCTGTACCAAGAGACCCAGTACTTC | CASSQVGLAGGPLYQETQYF
TRBJ2-2 | - | TRBD2 | TRBV7-2 | TGTGCCAGCAGCTTAATGGGACTAGCGGTCGGGGAGCTGTTTTTT | CASSLMGLAVGELFF
TRBJ1-2 | - | TRBD1 | TRBV28 | TGTGCCAGCAAACAGGGGGTATATGGCCACACCTTC | CASKQGVYGHTF
TRBJ2-5 | once | - | TRBV28 | TGTACCAGCACCCGAGTCGTTCGGGAGACCCAGTACTTC | CTSTRVVRETQYF
TRBJ2-7 | few | - | TRBV24-1 | TGTGCCACCAGTGATTTTCAGGGCCGGCAGTACTTC | CATSDFQGRQYF
TRBJ2-1 | - | - | TRBV7-9 | TGTGCCAGCGGCTTGGTCCTTGGGCATGAGCAGTTCTTC | CASGLVLGHEQFF
TRBJ2-1 | few | TRBD2 | TRBV9 | TGTGCCAGCAGCGTAGCGACTAGCGCTAGCTCCTACAATGAGCAGTTCTTC | CASSVATSASSYNEQFF
TRBJ2-1 | - | TRBD2 | TRBV10-3 | TGTGCCATCAGTGAGTCAGCGGGGGGGCCCAATTACAATGAGCAGTTCTTC | CAISESAGGPNYNEQFF
TRBJ2-1 | - | TRBD2 | TRBV9 | TGTGCCAGCAGCGTAGATGCGGGGGGTATGGGCAATGAGCAGTTCTTC | CASSVDAGGMGNEQFF
TRBJ1-2 | - | TRBD1 | TRBV29-1 | TGCAGCGACAGGGGGGAACGGTATGGCTACACCTTC | CSDRGERYGYTF
TRBJ1-1 | - | - | TRBV7-9 | TGTGCCAGCAGCCAACCCGGCAGGGAAGCTTTCTTT | CASSQPGREAFF
TRBJ1-1 | - | - | TRBV6-6 | TGTGCCAGCAGTAACTACGGGTGGAGTGAAGCTTTCTTT | CASSNYGWSEAFF
TRBJ1-3 | - | - | TRBV7-6 | TGTGCCAGCAGCTTTAAACAGGGAGGCACCATATATTTT | CASSFKQGGTIYF
TRBJ1-2 | few | TRBD1 | TRBV6-5 | TGTGCCAGCAGTTACTCAGAGACAGGGGGGAACTATGGCTACACCTTC | CASSYSETGGNYGYTF
TRBJ2-7 | - | - | TRBV13 | TGTGCCAGCAGCCCTACCCCCGGACGGGCCTACGAGCAGTACTTC | CASSPTPGRAYEQYF
TRBJ2-7 | - | TRBD2 | TRBV20-1 | TGCAGTGCTAGCGCAGCGGGGGTCCCCTACAATGAGCAGTACTTC | CSASAAGVPYNEQYF
TRBJ2-7 | few | TRBD1 | TRBV27 | TGTGCCAGCAGTTACCGGACAGGGGGCACTTACGAGCAGTACTTC | CASSYRTGGTYEQYF
TRBJ1-5 | - | - | TRBV21-1 | TGTGCCACCCTGATGGAGAGTAGCAATCAGCCCCAGCATTTT | CATLMESSNQPQHF
TRBJ2-3 | - | - | TRBV2 | TGTGCCAGCAGTGAGCCTAGCGAGGTGGGAGATACGCAGTATTTT | CASSEPSEVGDTQYF
TRBJ2-2 | few | - | TRBV27 | TGTGCCAGCGGGGACTGGGGCGGGGAGCTGTTTTTT | CASGDWGGELFF
TRBJ2-3 | - | - | TRBV11-2 | TGTGCCAGCAGGGAGGGTCGCGGGCGCACAGATACGCAGTATTTT | CASREGRGRTDTQYF
TRBJ1-1 | - | - | TRBV19 | TGTGCCAGTAGTATGTGGGGCACTGAAGCTTTCTTT | CASSMWGTEAFF
TRBJ2-3 | few | - | TRBV12-3/TRBV12-4 | TGTGCCACCCCCGGAGGGGCATCTGATACGCAGTATTTT | CATPGGASDTQYF
TRBJ1-6 | - | - | TRBV3-1 | TGTGCCAGCAGCCAAGATGTCGGGACTAATTCACCCCTCCACTTT | CASSQDVGTNSPLHF
TRBJ2-7 | few | TRBD2 | TRBV28 | TGTGCCAGCAGTTCCGGACTAGCGGAGTACTACGAGCAGTACTTC | CASSSGLAEYYEQYF
TRBJ2-7 | - | - | TRBV30 | TGTGCCTGGGAGGACTCGAACTCCTACGAGCAGTACTTC | CAWEDSNSYEQYF
TRBJ2-7 | - | - | TRBV11-2 | TGTGCCAGCAGCTTAGTCGGCTCCCCCCGGTATAGGGGGAGCTCCTACGAGCAGTACTTC | CASSLVGSPRYRGSSYEQYF
TRBJ2-1 | - | - | TRBV18 | TGTGCCAGCTCACCTCTTAACGGACAGATACACAATGAGCAGTTCTTC | CASSPLNGQIHNEQFF
TRBJ2-1 | - | - | TRBV2 | TGTGCCAGCAGCGACAACCCCGGGGGCCGCGAGCAGTTCTTC | CASSDNPGGREQFF
TRBJ1-2 | - | - | TRBV10-3 | TGTGCCATCAGGGTGGACATTGACTATGGCCACACCTTC | CAIRVDIDYGHTF